The 23 T cell receptor beta chains in this list originate from one sample, sequenced in a study of human T cells and chemical hapten exposure (dated by TCRdb to the early 2020s). The sample's time point label, decoded: pre-sensitization, week 0. Taken with the paper, the label for treatment or condition translates to: therapeutic diphenylcyclopropenone sensitization with weekly scalp DPC. The library was generated by RACE. The instrument was a NextSeq 500. In TCRdb, the public reads were trimmed at Q25 with fastp and aligned with MiXCR, with productive beta chains retained. Rows with one shared CDR3 protein collapse into an entry with the most common genes and DNA. The sample includes more than 300,000 distinct CDR3 sequences, with about 5.4% observed a single time. Of the sample, roughly 8.2% falls within the top ten clones. The sequenced sample was whole blood, obtained in connection with sensitization to the hapten diphenylcyclopropenone (DPC). These receptors all come from a woman aged 18-35 years with alopecia areata. Some clones in this sample may be carry-over from other donors' samples.

This clonotype was recorded many times. The chain joins TRBV27 to TRBJ1-5; 7 nucleotides agree with TRBD1. V gave up 6 bases and J gave up 6 bases; unmatched junction bases: 8. Germline loops: CDR1 MNHEY, CDR2 SMNVEV (reference sequence). This CDR3 has 14 amino acids. This CDR3 is CASREGGDSQPQHF. As DNA, the CDR3 is TGTGCCAGCAGGGAAGGGGGCGACAGTCAGCCCCAGCATTTT.

This clonotype was seen at least ten times. The V gene is TRBV4-3, the J gene TRBJ2-3; TRBD2 might be the D (6 bases). From germline, CDR1 is LGHNA and CDR2 YSLEER. The CDR3 loop spans 16 amino acids. Trimming shortened V by 1 base and J by 0 bases, and 11 bases separated the two germline ends. The DNA for the CDR3 is TGCGCCAGCAGCCAAGCCATAGCGGCAAGCACAGATACGCAGTATTTT. As protein: CASSQAIAASTDTQYF.

This clonotype has more than one count but fewer than ten. This chain links TRBV12-3 or TRBV12-4 with TRBJ1-6; no reliable D call. This CDR3 has 17 residues. V gave up 7 bases and J gave up 6 bases, with 22 bases separating them. The CDR3 loop is CASTFLYREGINSPLHF. The CDR3 DNA sequence: TGTGCCAGCACCTTTTTGTACCGGGAGGGAATTAATTCACCCCTCCACTTT.

In this sample, this clonotype turned up many times. This chain connects TRBV5-1 to TRBJ1-5, with a tentative D call TRBD1 (5 bases). CDR1 is SGHRS and CDR2 is YFSETQ in the germline V gene. Trimming took off 0 bases at V and 0 bases at J, with 7 bases between the two ends. The CDR3 loop spans 15 amino acids. The CDR3 coding sequence is TGCGCCAGCAGCTTGGGAGGGGATAGCAATCAGCCCCAGCATTTT. Amino acid sequence: CASSLGGDSNQPQHF.

The J gene is TRBJ1-1, the V gene TRBV5-5; possibly TRBD1 for D (5 bases). V lost 3 bases and J lost 1, with 10 bases in between. This CDR3 has 14 residues. Per germline, CDR1 SGHKS and CDR2 YYEKEE (reference sequence). DNA for the CDR3: TGTGCCAGCAGCTGGGGGAGTTCGAACACTGAAGCTTTCTTT. Translated: CASSWGSSNTEAFF.

This clonotype was recorded at least ten times. V gene TRBV4-1 combines with J gene TRBJ2-7; D is possibly TRBD1 (6 bases). The germline gives CDR1 MGHRA, CDR2 YSYEKL. The CDR3 is made up of 14 amino acids. V lost 5 bases and J lost 0, with 11 bases in between. The CDR3 DNA sequence: TGCGCCAGCAGCGAAACAGGGAACTCCTACGAGCAGTACTTC. This translates into CASSETGNSYEQYF.

This clonotype was seen at least ten times. The chain couples TRBV7-9 to TRBJ1-5; D is unresolved. CDR3 length: 13 amino acids. The germline V and J ends were trimmed by 1 base and 6 bases, with 7 bases remaining between them. Germline V gene lookup returns CDR1 SEHNR and CDR2 FQNEAQ (reference sequence). CDR3 region: CASSLDLGQPQHF. The CDR3 nucleotides are TGTGCCAGCAGCTTAGATCTCGGTCAGCCCCAGCATTTT. Looking up the rest from reference TRBV7-9 and TRBJ1-5 gives the full variable domain: DTGVSQNPRHKITKRGQNVTFRCDPISEHNRLYWYRQTLGQGPEFLTYFQNEAQLEKSRLLSDRFSAERPKGSFSTLEIQRTEQGDSAMYLCASSLDLGQPQHFGDGTRLSIL.

The V call is TRBV11-2, the J call TRBJ1-2, with D perhaps TRBD1 (5 bases). This CDR3 spans 15 amino acids. In germline, CDR1 is SGHAT, CDR2 FQNNGV. V was clipped by 0 bases and J by 8 bases, with 16 bases between them. DNA of the CDR3: TGTGCCAGCAGCTTAGACTACAGGCGAGAGGAGGGCTACACCTTC. Its translation is CASSLDYRREEGYTF.

In this sample, this clonotype turned up many times. The chain couples TRBV5-6 to TRBJ1-6; 7 bases agree with TRBD1. J gave up 6 bases and V 3 bases, and 12 bases lay outside the gene matches. The CDR3 extends over 17 amino acids. Germline V gene sequence: CDR1 SGHDT, CDR2 YYEEEE. The CDR3: CASSSYDAGQINSPLHF. CDR3 sequence (DNA): TGTGCCAGCAGCTCTTACGACGCGGGACAGATTAATTCACCCCTCCACTTT.

CDR3 DNA sequence: TGTGCCAGCAGCCCCCTGGACAGGGCGGGAGAGACCCAGTACTTC. Protein: CASSPLDRAGETQYF. The chain couples TRBV5-6 to TRBJ2-5; 8 bases match TRBD1. V shed 4 bases, J shed 4 bases, and the junction held 9 bases outside the gene matches. Germline values: CDR1 SGHDT, CDR2 YYEEEE. This CDR3 has 15 amino acids. Looking up the rest from reference TRBV5-6 and TRBJ2-5 gives the full variable domain: DAGVTQSPTHLIKTRGQQVTLRCSPKSGHDTVSWYQQALGQGPQFIFQYYEEEERQRGNFPDRFSGHQFPNYSSELNVNALLLGDSALYLCASSPLDRAGETQYFGPGTRLLVL.

This clonotype was recorded at least ten times. This chain joins TRBV10-3 and TRBJ1-2; no clear D gene. Germline CDR1 ENHRY, CDR2 SYGVKD. CDR3 length: 13 residues. V was trimmed by 8 bases and J by 2 bases, leaving 12 bases between them. The CDR3 spells CAIYGGLNYGYTF. CDR3 nucleotides: TGTGCCATCTATGGAGGACTGAACTATGGCTACACCTTC.

The chain couples TRBV7-6 to TRBJ2-3; 9 bases line up with TRBD2. Germline CDR1 and CDR2: SGHVS and FNYEAQ. This CDR3 has 18 amino acids. Unmatched junction bases numbered 8, after V lost 1 base and J lost 0 bases. CDR3 nucleotide sequence: TGTGCCAGCAGCTTAGTGCCGCTAGCGGGGATGAGCACAGATACGCAGTATTTT. Encoded protein: CASSLVPLAGMSTDTQYF.

This clonotype was recorded at least ten times. The genes are TRBV20-1 and TRBJ1-4, with D possibly TRBD1 on 6 matching bases. Trimming left V 6 bases short and J 10 bases short, with 21 bases between. In germline, CDR1 is DFQATT, CDR2 SNEGSKA (reference sequence). The CDR3 consists of 14 residues. CDR3 sequence reads: CSALLLEEGGKLFF. The CDR3 nucleotides are TGCAGTGCCCTCCTCTTGGAGGAGGGGGGAAAACTGTTTTTT.

This clonotype was detected many times. The chain joins TRBV7-6 to TRBJ2-5; no reliable D call. V lost 0 bases and J lost 4, with 9 bases in between. Germline V gives CDR1 SGHVS, CDR2 FNYEAQ. The CDR3 loop spans 14 amino acids. In nucleotides, the CDR3 is TGTGCCAGCAGCTTAGCAATGGGCCCAGAGACCCAGTACTTC. Its protein is CASSLAMGPETQYF.

The chain is built from TRBV10-3 and TRBJ2-7, with TRBD1 as a possible D gene (5 bases). Trimming took 4 bases from V and 1 from J, leaving 14 bases between them. The CDR3 consists of 15 residues. Looked up from germline, CDR1 is ENHRY and CDR2 is SYGVKD. As DNA, the CDR3 is TGTGCCATCAGTGTGCAGGGTAAATCTTCCTACGAGCAGTACTTC. Translated: CAISVQGKSSYEQYF.

The chain recombines TRBV5-4 with TRBJ1-1, with no clear D. The germline CDR1 and CDR2 sequences are SGHNT and YYREEE (reference sequence). The ends were cut back, 0 bases at V and 11 bases at J, with 20 bases in the middle. The CDR3 sequence is 15 residues long. DNA of the CDR3: TGTGCCAGCAGCTTGGAATTCACGACGGATTTTGGGGCTTTCTTT. Translating it yields CASSLEFTTDFGAFF.

The V call is TRBV28, the J call TRBJ1-5, with TRBD1 matching 7 bases. Germline CDR1 reads MDHEN; CDR2 reads SYDVKM. This CDR3 spans 14 amino acids. V lost 6 bases, J lost 7 bases, and 9 bases stayed unmatched. This CDR3 is CASRLQGMNQPQHF. As DNA, the CDR3 is TGTGCCAGCAGGCTACAGGGGATGAACCAGCCCCAGCATTTT. The complete variable domain, with remaining parts taken from reference TRBV28 and TRBJ1-5, reads DVKVTQSSRYLVKRTGEKVFLECVQDMDHENMFWYRQDPGLGLRLIYFSYDVKMKEKGDIPEGYSVSREKKERFSLILESASTNQTSMYLCASRLQGMNQPQHFGDGTRLSIL.

To note about this clonotype: No conserved phenylalanine or tryptophan is present at the end of the CDR3, so a read error is the likely explanation. The rearrangement joins TRBV5-4 to TRBJ1-4; 7 nucleotides match TRBD1. Germline CDR1 is SGHNT and CDR2 is YYREEE (reference sequence). With V trimmed by 5 bases and J by 8 bases, 15 bases remained unmatched. The CDR3 is made up of 16 amino acids. This chain's CDR3 is CASRKLTGVVKEKLFL. CDR3 bases: TGTGCCAGCAGAAAACTAACAGGGGTAGTAAAAGAAAAACTGTTTTTA.

The table lists this clonotype with many counts. The rearrangement uses TRBV28 and TRBJ1-1; the match to TRBD1 covers 9 bases. The CDR3 spans 17 residues. V trimming: 5 bases; J trimming: 3 bases; junction bases outside the gene matches: 13. In germline, CDR1 is MDHEN, CDR2 SYDVKM. Here the CDR3 reads CASSASRVRTGDTEAFF. The DNA of the CDR3 is TGTGCCAGCAGTGCATCCCGTGTCAGGACAGGGGACACTGAAGCTTTCTTT.

The chain combines TRBV6-2 or TRBV6-3 with TRBJ1-1; D gene uncertain. V was cut by 4 bases and J by 1 base, with 13 bases left in between. The CDR3 consists of 15 residues. In germline, CDR1 is MNHEY, CDR2 SVGEGT. As DNA, the CDR3 is TGTGCCAGCAGTTGGAGAGGAAGAGGGAACACTGAAGCTTTCTTT. Translating gives CASSWRGRGNTEAFF.

J is TRBJ1-4 and V is TRBV10-3; 7 bases map to TRBD1. Germline V gene sequence: CDR1 ENHRY, CDR2 SYGVKD. The CDR3 extends over 15 amino acids. V shed 5 bases and J 4 bases; nucleotides not matched to a gene: 7. DNA of the CDR3: TGTGCCATCAGTCCGGGACAGACCTTTAATGAAAAACTGTTTTTT. This codes for CAISPGQTFNEKLFF.

The rearrangement links TRBV5-1 to TRBJ2-4; TRBD1 or TRBD2 may be the D gene (5 bases each). Germline V lookup: CDR1 SGHRS, CDR2 YFSETQ. The germline V and J ends were trimmed by 0 bases and 14 bases, with 15 bases remaining between them. This CDR3 region has 13 residues. The CDR3 DNA sequence: TGCGCCAGCAGCTTGGCCGAGGGGACCAGGGAGTACTTC. Its translation: CASSLAEGTREYF.

A few counts support this clonotype. This rearrangement joins TRBV12-3 or TRBV12-4 to TRBJ1-5; D is ambiguous. The V end lost 4 bases, the J end lost 0 bases, and 13 bases lay between the germline ends. This CDR3 region has 16 residues. The CDR3 coding sequence is TGTGCCAGCAGTTCATTAGGACCGGTTAGCAATCAGCCCCAGCATTTT. This gives the protein CASSSLGPVSNQPQHF.